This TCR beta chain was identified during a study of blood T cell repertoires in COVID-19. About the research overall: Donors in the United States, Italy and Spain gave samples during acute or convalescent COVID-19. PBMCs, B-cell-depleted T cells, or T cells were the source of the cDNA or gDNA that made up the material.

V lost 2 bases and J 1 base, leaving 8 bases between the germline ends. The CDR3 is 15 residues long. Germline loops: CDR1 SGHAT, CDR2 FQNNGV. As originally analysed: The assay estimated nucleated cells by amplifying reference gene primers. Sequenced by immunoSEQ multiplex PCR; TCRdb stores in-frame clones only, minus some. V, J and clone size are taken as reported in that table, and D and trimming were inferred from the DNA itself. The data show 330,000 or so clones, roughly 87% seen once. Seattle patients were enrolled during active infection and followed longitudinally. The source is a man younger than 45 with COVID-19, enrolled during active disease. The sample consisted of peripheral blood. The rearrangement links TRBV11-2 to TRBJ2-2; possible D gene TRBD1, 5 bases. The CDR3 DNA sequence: TGTGCCAGCAGCTTACGACAGTTGAACACCGGGGAGCTGTTTTTT. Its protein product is CASSLRQLNTGELFF.